What follows are 32 T cell receptor beta chains derived from one specimen sequenced in a study of CD8+ T cells in alopecia areata. Isolated RNA was reverse transcribed into cDNA used as the sequencing template. Assay used: immunoSEQ multiplex PCR; TCRdb lists only in-frame clones, some missing. Of approximately 180,000 clones in the sample, less than 75% are singletons; the top ten hold approximately 16%. As to treatment: oral pan-JAK inhibitor, 5-10 mg twice daily. Sequencing used CD4+ T cells sorted from blood, obtained at week 56, from a patient treated with tofacitinib. The receptors were sampled from a human donor with alopecia areata.

The J gene is TRBJ2-5, the V gene TRBV6-6, with D unclear. The CDR3 is 13 amino acids. V was trimmed by 2 bases and J by 3 bases, leaving 7 bases between them. CDR1 and CDR2 (germline): MNHNY, SVGAGI (reference sequence). The DNA for the CDR3 is TGTGCCAGCAGTTACCGGATCGAAGAGACCCAGTACTTC. This sequence encodes CASSYRIEETQYF.

The rearrangement uses TRBV5-4 and TRBJ2-5; D uncertain. CDR3 length: 13 residues. Trimming shortened V by 0 bases and J by 5 bases, and 8 bases separated the two germline ends. CDR1 and CDR2 from the germline V gene are SGHNT and YYREEE (reference sequence). The CDR3 DNA reads as TGTGCCAGCAGCTTGGCCGGGCTGGAGACCCAGTACTTC. Translating it yields CASSLAGLETQYF.

This clone was seen a few times. V and J are TRBV29-1 and TRBJ2-4; TRBD1 might be the D (6 bases). Deletions cut 4 bases from V and 5 bases from J, with 12 bases between. This CDR3 is built from 13 residues. Germline V CDR1 and CDR2: SQVTM, ANQGSEA. The CDR3 loop is CSVVPGDQNIQYF. The DNA for the CDR3 is TGCAGCGTTGTGCCAGGGGATCAAAACATTCAGTACTTC.

This clone was counted between two and nine times. The rearrangement links TRBV29-1 to TRBJ2-1; no definite D call. The germline V and J ends were trimmed by 2 bases and 3 bases, with 5 bases remaining between them. The V gene's germline CDR1 is SQVTM and CDR2 ANQGSEA. CDR3 length equals 12 residues. As DNA, the CDR3 is TGCAGCGTTGAAATGGGCTACAATGAGCAGTTCTTC. Translation gives CSVEMGYNEQFF.

The V gene is TRBV7-9, the J gene TRBJ2-5; 7 nucleotides agree with TRBD1. J lost 7 bases, V lost 7 bases, and 15 bases had no gene match. Germline loops: CDR1 SEHNR, CDR2 FQNEAQ (reference sequence). CDR3 length: 15 residues. The CDR3 sequence: CASIGPKTGSGTQYF. CDR3 nucleotides: TGTGCCAGCATCGGACCAAAGACAGGGTCGGGGACCCAGTACTTC.

The rearrangement joins TRBV11-2 to TRBJ2-5, with TRBD1 matching over 8 bases. CDR3 size: 14 residues. V gave up 5 bases and J gave up 5 bases; unmatched junction bases: 7. CDR1 and CDR2 from the germline V gene are SGHAT and FQNNGV. This CDR3 reads CASSRGRGLETQYF. CDR3 DNA: TGTGCCAGCAGCAGAGGCAGGGGGCTGGAGACCCAGTACTTC.

This rearrangement joins TRBV30 to TRBJ1-4; no clear D. The germline gives CDR1 GTSNPN, CDR2 SVGIG (reference sequence). This CDR3 is built from 11 residues. Trimming cost V 2 bases and J 12 bases, with 10 bases left between them. CDR3 loop: CAWSSPFELFF. The CDR3 nucleotides read TGTGCCTGGAGTTCCCCGTTTGAACTGTTTTTT.

J is TRBJ1-4 and V is TRBV6-5; the D gene is possibly TRBD1 (5 bases). Germline V gene sequence: CDR1 MNHEY, CDR2 SVGAGI. V lost 0 bases to trimming and J lost 8 bases, with 13 bases between them. This CDR3 is 15 amino acids long. CDR3 sequence (DNA): TGTGCCAGCAGTTACTCGGTCAGGGTGGGAGAAAAACTGTTTTTT. Residues: CASSYSVRVGEKLFF.

The chain employs TRBV9 and TRBJ2-3; maybe TRBD2 (5 bases). The ends were cut back, 3 bases at V and 2 bases at J, with 10 bases in the middle. This CDR3 comprises 14 residues. The germline CDR1 and CDR2 sequences are SGDLS and YYNGEE. CDR3: CASSATTPTDTQYF. Written as DNA, the CDR3 is TGTGCCAGCAGCGCGACTACCCCCACAGATACGCAGTATTTT. Combining the CDR3 with reference TRBV9 and TRBJ2-3 gives the whole variable domain DSGVTQTPKHLITATGQRVTLRCSPRSGDLSVYWYQQSLDQGLQFLIQYYNGEERAKGNILERFSAQQFPDLHSELNLSSLELGDSALYFCASSATTPTDTQYFGPGTRLTVL.

A few counts support this clone. Other DNA sequences from this sample encode an identical CDR3 as well. The rearrangement links TRBV29-1 to TRBJ2-6; D perhaps matches TRBD1 (7 bases). CDR3 length: 15 residues. Deletions cut 6 bases from V and 0 bases from J, with 12 bases between. Germline V CDR1 and CDR2: SQVTM, ANQGSEA. CDR3 protein: CSVGGQSSGANVLTF. CDR3 DNA sequence: TGCAGCGTGGGGGGACAGAGCTCTGGGGCCAACGTCCTGACTTTC.

This clone was seen only a few times. This chain joins TRBV7-2 and TRBJ2-5; D remains ambiguous. Germline lookup yields CDR1 SGHTA and CDR2 FQGNSA. The CDR3 contains 15 residues. The V gene lost 1 base and the J gene lost 0 bases, with 9 bases spanning the gap. The chain's CDR3 is CASSLDWTYQETQYF. The CDR3 DNA reads TGTGCCAGCAGCTTAGATTGGACGTACCAAGAGACCCAGTACTTC.

V is TRBV7-2 and J is TRBJ2-7; D not resolved. The CDR3 covers 11 residues. CDR1 is SGHTA and CDR2 is FQGNSA in the germline V gene. Deletions cut 3 bases from V and 7 bases from J, with 7 bases between. CDR3 sequence reads: CASSFSVEQYF. The CDR3, as DNA: TGTGCCAGCAGCTTTAGTGTGGAGCAGTACTTC.

This clone was detected a few times. This chain uses TRBV5-1 with TRBJ2-3, with D perhaps matching TRBD1 (6 bases). Germline V gene lookup returns CDR1 SGHRS and CDR2 YFSETQ. V lost 0 bases to trimming and J lost 3 bases, with 11 bases between them. The CDR3 consists of 15 residues. CDR3 DNA: TGCGCCAGCAGCTTGGAGCCAGGGGAGACAGATACGCAGTATTTT. Translating gives CASSLEPGETDTQYF.

The sample holds a few counts of this clone. The chain couples TRBV30 to TRBJ1-1; D not resolved. Trimming cost V 0 bases and J 11 bases, with 7 bases left between them. The length of the CDR3 is 10 residues. Germline V gives CDR1 GTSNPN, CDR2 SVGIG (reference sequence). CDR3 sequence (DNA): TGTGCCTGGAGTGTTTTAGAGGCTTTCTTT. Translation: CAWSVLEAFF.

The chain is built from TRBV7-8 and TRBJ1-5; D ambiguous. Per germline, CDR1 SGHVS and CDR2 FQNEAQ. V gave up 5 bases and J gave up 2 bases, with 16 bases separating them. The CDR3 runs 16 residues. CDR3 coding DNA: TGTGCCAGCAGCCGCTCTCGGGGAAGTGGCAATCAGCCCCAGCATTTT. Amino acids: CASSRSRGSGNQPQHF.

The chain combines TRBV30 with TRBJ2-3; D not certain. Germline-derived CDR1 and CDR2 are GTSNPN and SVGIG (reference sequence). Trimming cost V 2 bases and J 3 bases, with 6 bases left between them. There are 12 residues in the CDR3. In DNA, the CDR3 is TGTGCCTGGAGTATCAATACAGATACGCAGTATTTT. Translating it yields CAWSINTDTQYF. Complete variable domain (other parts from reference TRBV30 and TRBJ2-3): SQTIHQWPATLVQPVGSPLSLECTVEGTSNPNLYWYRQAAGRGLQLLFYSVGIGQISSEVPQNLSASRPQDRQFILSSKKLLLSDSGFYLCAWSINTDTQYFGPGTRLTVL.

J is TRBJ1-2 and V is TRBV29-1; TRBD1 is a possible D gene (5 bases). The germline V gene encodes CDR1 SQVTM and CDR2 ANQGSEA. This CDR3 is built from 12 residues. Trimming removed 4 bases from V and 3 bases from J, with 9 bases in between. This CDR3 reads CSVAGTDYGYTF. The CDR3 nucleotides read TGCAGCGTTGCCGGGACGGACTATGGCTACACCTTC.

This clone has a single count. This chain joins TRBV30 and TRBJ1-1, with TRBD1 matching over 9 bases. This CDR3 has 13 amino acids. V lost 8 bases and J lost 1; bases outside the gene matches: 5. Germline-derived CDR1 and CDR2 are GTSNPN and SVGIG (reference sequence). CDR3 sequence reads: CARDRGENTEAFF. In DNA form, the CDR3 reads TGTGCCAGAGACAGGGGGGAGAACACTGAAGCTTTCTTT.

The J gene is TRBJ1-1, the V gene TRBV18, with no clear D. Germline CDR1 reads KGHSH; CDR2 reads LQKENI. The V gene lost 4 bases and the J gene lost 0 bases, with 9 bases spanning the gap. CDR3 length equals 14 residues. In DNA form, the CDR3 reads TGTGCCAGCTCACAATCATCCATGAACACTGAAGCTTTCTTT. Protein product: CASSQSSMNTEAFF.

The chain has TRBV5-1 and TRBJ2-5, with 9 bases identical to TRBD1. Germline V gene data show CDR1 as SGHRS and CDR2 as YFSETQ. CDR3 size: 15 residues. With V trimmed by 3 bases and J by 5 bases, 8 bases remained unmatched. CDR3 bases: TGCGCCAGCAGCTCGGCCGGGACAGGGAGGGAGACCCAGTACTTC. It codes for CASSSAGTGRETQYF.

This clone was counted between two and nine times. CDR3 sequence (DNA): TGTGCCAGCAGCTCCGGTCGGCTAGCGGGGGGGCTCGGTGAGCAGTTCTTC. This sequence encodes CASSSGRLAGGLGEQFF. The chain has TRBV5-4 and TRBJ2-1, with TRBD2 identical over 12 bases. Germline V gene sequence: CDR1 SGHNT, CDR2 YYREEE (reference sequence). This CDR3 is built from 17 residues. V was pared by 3 bases and J by 9 bases, with 13 bases of the junction left unmatched. Variable domain in full (rest from reference TRBV5-4 and TRBJ2-1): ETGVTQSPTHLIKTRGQQVTLRCSSQSGHNTVSWYQQALGQGPQFIFQYYREEENGRGNFPPRFSGLQFPNYSSELNVNALELDDSALYLCASSSGRLAGGLGEQFFGPGTRLTVL.

The sample holds a few counts of this clone. V usage is TRBV11-2 and J usage is TRBJ2-4; D might be TRBD1 or TRBD2, each matching 5 bases. The CDR3 is made up of 14 amino acids. Per germline, CDR1 SGHAT and CDR2 FQNNGV. V was pared by 4 bases and J by 5 bases, with 12 bases between. CDR3 in DNA: TGTGCCAGCAGCTACCGGGACGGCCAAAACATTCAGTACTTC. This encodes CASSYRDGQNIQYF.

The rearrangement uses TRBV5-6 and TRBJ2-7; D perhaps matches TRBD2 (5 bases). V lost 1 base, J lost 2 bases, and 10 bases lay in between. The germline V gene encodes CDR1 SGHDT and CDR2 YYEEEE. This CDR3 is 14 amino acids long. This CDR3 is CASSLRVATYEQYF. The CDR3 DNA sequence: TGTGCCAGCAGCTTGAGGGTAGCGACCTACGAGCAGTACTTC.

The chain combines TRBV18 with TRBJ2-3; TRBD2 might be the D (5 bases). This CDR3 has 13 residues. Trimming removed 6 bases from V and 10 bases from J, with 17 bases in between. Germline V lookup: CDR1 KGHSH, CDR2 LQKENI. CDR3 sequence: CASSGRTGEAQYF. Here the CDR3 DNA reads TGTGCCAGCTCGGGAAGGACTGGAGAGGCGCAGTATTTT.

The CDR3 here is CASSYGTSGYNEQFF. The CDR3 coding sequence is TGTGCCAGCAGCTACGGGACTAGCGGCTACAATGAGCAGTTCTTC. The rearrangement uses TRBV11-2 and TRBJ2-1; 11 bases line up with TRBD2. Trimming took 4 bases from V and 3 from J; bases not matched to a gene: 2. There are 15 residues in the CDR3. Germline CDR1 reads SGHAT; CDR2 reads FQNNGV.

In this sample, this clone turned up a few times. The chain has TRBV29-1 and TRBJ1-1, with 10 positions matching TRBD1. The CDR3 covers 15 residues. From germline, CDR1 is SQVTM and CDR2 ANQGSEA. V gave up 7 bases and J gave up 1 base; unmatched junction bases: 9. The CDR3 protein is CSGEGTGVGNTEAFF. DNA for the CDR3: TGCAGCGGAGAGGGGACAGGGGTAGGGAACACTGAAGCTTTCTTT.

V gene TRBV5-1 combines with J gene TRBJ2-7; 9 bases line up with TRBD2. The CDR3 has 16 amino acids. The V gene's germline CDR1 is SGHRS and CDR2 YFSETQ. V gave up 0 bases and J gave up 2 bases; unmatched junction bases: 6. CDR3 amino acids: CASSLGGSGGTYEQYF. The CDR3 DNA reads as TGCGCCAGCAGCTTGGGTGGTAGCGGGGGAACCTACGAGCAGTACTTC.

This clone occurred a few times. The chain has TRBV29-1 and TRBJ2-5; perhaps TRBD1 as D (6 bases). V was cut by 6 bases and J by 4 bases, with 9 bases left in between. The germline gives CDR1 SQVTM, CDR2 ANQGSEA. The CDR3 length is 11 residues. This CDR3 reads CSVQGTETQYF. CDR3 in DNA: TGCAGCGTCCAGGGGACAGAGACCCAGTACTTC.

The genes are TRBV2 and TRBJ1-5, with a weak D call TRBD1 (5 bases). The ends were cut back, 1 base at V and 4 bases at J, with 11 bases in the middle. From germline, CDR1 is SNHLY and CDR2 FYNNEI. The CDR3 consists of 15 residues. Here the CDR3 DNA reads TGTGCCAGCAGTGAAGGGGGCATGGGAAATCAGCCCCAGCATTTT. The encoded protein is CASSEGGMGNQPQHF.

The V gene is TRBV7-6, the J gene TRBJ1-1; D not resolved. The CDR3 has 13 residues. With 2 bases removed from V and 3 bases from J, the gap between germline ends came to 7 bases. Germline V gene data show CDR1 as SGHVS and CDR2 as FNYEAQ. The CDR3 loop is CASSLNGYTEAFF. In nucleotides, the CDR3 is TGTGCCAGCAGCTTAAATGGGTACACTGAAGCTTTCTTT.

The rearrangement uses TRBV29-1 and TRBJ2-7, with D perhaps matching TRBD1 (7 bases). Looked up from germline, CDR1 is SQVTM and CDR2 is ANQGSEA. V was trimmed by 4 bases and J by 6 bases, leaving 19 bases between them. The length of the CDR3 is 14 residues. The CDR3 DNA reads as TGCAGCGTTGGGTTCCGCAACAGGGGAGGCGAGCAGTACTTC. Protein product: CSVGFRNRGGEQYF.

The V and J genes are TRBV11-3 and TRBJ2-2; D gene unclear. Between the trimmed V and J ends, which lost 6 bases and 1 base, there was a span of 6 bases. The CDR3 is 13 amino acids. Germline CDR1 is SGHNT and CDR2 is YENEEA. The CDR3: CASRSRNTGELFF. The CDR3 nucleotides are TGTGCCAGCAGATCTCGGAACACCGGGGAGCTGTTTTTT.